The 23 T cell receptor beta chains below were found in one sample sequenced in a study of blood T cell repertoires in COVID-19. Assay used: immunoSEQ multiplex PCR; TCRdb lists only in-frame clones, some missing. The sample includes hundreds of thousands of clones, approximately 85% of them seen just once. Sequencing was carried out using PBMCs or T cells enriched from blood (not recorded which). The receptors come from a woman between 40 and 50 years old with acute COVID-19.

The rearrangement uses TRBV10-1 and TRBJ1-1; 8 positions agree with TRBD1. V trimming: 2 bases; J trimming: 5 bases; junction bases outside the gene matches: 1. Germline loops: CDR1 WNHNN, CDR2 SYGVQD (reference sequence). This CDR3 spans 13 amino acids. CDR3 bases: TGCGCCAGCAGTGAGAACAGGGGGACTGAAGCTTTCTTT. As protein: CASSENRGTEAFF.

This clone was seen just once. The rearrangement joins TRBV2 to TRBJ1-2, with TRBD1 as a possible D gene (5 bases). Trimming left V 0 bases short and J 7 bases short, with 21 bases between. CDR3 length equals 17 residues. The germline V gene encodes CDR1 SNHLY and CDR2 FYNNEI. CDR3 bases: TGTGCCAGCAGTGAAGCGGGCAGGGCATCCTCCCGCTCTGGCTACACCTTC. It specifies CASSEAGRASSRSGYTF.

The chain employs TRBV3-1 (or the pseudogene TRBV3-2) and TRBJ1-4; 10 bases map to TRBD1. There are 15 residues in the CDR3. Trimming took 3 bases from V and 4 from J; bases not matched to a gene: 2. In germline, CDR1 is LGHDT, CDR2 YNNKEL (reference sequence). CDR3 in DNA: TGTGCCAGCAGCCAGACAGGGGGCAGTAATGAAAAACTGTTTTTT. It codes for CASSQTGGSNEKLFF.

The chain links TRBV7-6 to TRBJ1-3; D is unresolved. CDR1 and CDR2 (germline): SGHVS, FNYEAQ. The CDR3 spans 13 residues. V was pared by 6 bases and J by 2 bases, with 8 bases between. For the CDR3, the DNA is TGTGCCAGCAGTGTCCAGGCTGGAAACACCATATATTTT. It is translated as CASSVQAGNTIYF.

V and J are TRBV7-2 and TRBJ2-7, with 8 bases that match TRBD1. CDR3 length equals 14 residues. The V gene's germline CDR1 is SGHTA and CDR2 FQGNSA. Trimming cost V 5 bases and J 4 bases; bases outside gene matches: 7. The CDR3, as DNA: TGTGCCAGCAGCAAGACAGGGGTGATATACGAGCAGTACTTC. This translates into CASSKTGVIYEQYF.

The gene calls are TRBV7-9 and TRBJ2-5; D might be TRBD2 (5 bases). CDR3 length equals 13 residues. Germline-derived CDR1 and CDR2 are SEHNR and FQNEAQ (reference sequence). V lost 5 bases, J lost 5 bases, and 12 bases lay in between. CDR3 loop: CASSPAGGETQYF. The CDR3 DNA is TGTGCCAGCAGCCCCGCGGGTGGGGAGACCCAGTACTTC. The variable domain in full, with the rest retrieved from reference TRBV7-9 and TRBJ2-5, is DTGVSQNPRHKITKRGQNVTFRCDPISEHNRLYWYRQTLGQGPEFLTYFQNEAQLEKSRLLSDRFSAERPKGSFSTLEIQRTEQGDSAMYLCASSPAGGETQYFGPGTRLLVL.

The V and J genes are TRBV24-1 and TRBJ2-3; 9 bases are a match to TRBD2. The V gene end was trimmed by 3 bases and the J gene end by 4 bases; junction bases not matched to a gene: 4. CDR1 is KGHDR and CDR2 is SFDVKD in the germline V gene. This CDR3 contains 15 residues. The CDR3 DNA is TGTGCCACCAGTGATAGGGGCGGGGGGGCAGATACGCAGTATTTT. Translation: CATSDRGGGADTQYF.

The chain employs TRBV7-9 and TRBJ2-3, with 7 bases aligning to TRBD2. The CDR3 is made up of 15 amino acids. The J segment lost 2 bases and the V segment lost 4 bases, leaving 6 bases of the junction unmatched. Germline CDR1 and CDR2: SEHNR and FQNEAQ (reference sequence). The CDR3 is CASSWGLQLTDTQYF. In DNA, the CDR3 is TGTGCCAGCAGCTGGGGACTACAACTCACAGATACGCAGTATTTT.

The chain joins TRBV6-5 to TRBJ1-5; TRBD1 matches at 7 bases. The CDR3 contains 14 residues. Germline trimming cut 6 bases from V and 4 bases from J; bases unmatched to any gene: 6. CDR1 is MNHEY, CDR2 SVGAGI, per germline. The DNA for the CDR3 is TGTGCCAGCAGGACCGGGACAGCTAATCAGCCCCAGCATTTT. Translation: CASRTGTANQPQHF.

The CDR3, as DNA: TGTGCCAGCAGAACCGGACGAAACAGGGCATATGGCTACACCTTC. Residues: CASRTGRNRAYGYTF. This chain connects TRBV6-5 to TRBJ1-2; possible D gene TRBD1, 6 bases. This CDR3 has 15 residues. Germline V gives CDR1 MNHEY, CDR2 SVGAGI. The V end was cut by 6 bases, the J end by 5 bases, with 19 bases between.

The CDR3 protein is CASSYGSTGEGTIYF. The CDR3, as DNA: TGTGCCAGCAGTTATGGATCCACAGGGGAAGGAACCATATATTTT. The rearrangement links TRBV6-5 to TRBJ1-3; 7 bases are shared with TRBD1. V was clipped by 3 bases and J by 10 bases; unmatched bases: 12. Germline CDR1 MNHEY, CDR2 SVGAGI. The CDR3 runs 15 residues.

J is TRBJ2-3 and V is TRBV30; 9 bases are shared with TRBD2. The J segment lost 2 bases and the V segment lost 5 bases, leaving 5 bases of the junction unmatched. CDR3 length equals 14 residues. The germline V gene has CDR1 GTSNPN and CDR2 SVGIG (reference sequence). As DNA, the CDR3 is TGTGCCTGGGGGCGGGGGGGACTCACAGATACGCAGTATTTT. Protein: CAWGRGGLTDTQYF.

CDR3: CATSGTGERTEAFF. CDR3 DNA sequence: TGTGCCACCAGTGGGACAGGGGAAAGGACTGAAGCTTTCTTT. The chain carries TRBV24-1 and TRBJ1-1; 9 nucleotides line up with TRBD1. V lost 5 bases, J lost 5 bases, and 5 bases stayed unmatched. Germline CDR1 is KGHDR and CDR2 is SFDVKD. The CDR3 covers 14 residues.

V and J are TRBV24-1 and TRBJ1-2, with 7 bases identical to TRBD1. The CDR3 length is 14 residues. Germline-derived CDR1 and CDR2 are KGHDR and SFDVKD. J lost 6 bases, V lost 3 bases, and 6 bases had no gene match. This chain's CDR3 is CATSDRTGQNGYTF. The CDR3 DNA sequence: TGTGCCACCAGTGATAGGACAGGTCAGAATGGCTACACCTTC.

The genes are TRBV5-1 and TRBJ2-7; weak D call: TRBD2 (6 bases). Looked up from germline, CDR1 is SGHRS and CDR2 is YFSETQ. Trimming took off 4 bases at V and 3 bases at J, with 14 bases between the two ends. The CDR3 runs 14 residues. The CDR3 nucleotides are TGCGCCAGCAGCCCTGGGGGGAGATACTACGAGCAGTACTTC. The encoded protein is CASSPGGRYYEQYF.

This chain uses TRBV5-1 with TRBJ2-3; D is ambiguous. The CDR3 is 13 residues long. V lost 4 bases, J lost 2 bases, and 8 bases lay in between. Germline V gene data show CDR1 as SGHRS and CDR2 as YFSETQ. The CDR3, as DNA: TGCGCCAGCAGCCAGATCCACACAGATACGCAGTATTTT. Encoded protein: CASSQIHTDTQYF. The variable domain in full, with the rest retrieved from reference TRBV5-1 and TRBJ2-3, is KAGVTQTPRYLIKTRGQQVTLSCSPISGHRSVSWYQQTPGQGLQFLFEYFSETQRNKGNFPGRFSGRQFSNSRSEMNVSTLELGDSALYLCASSQIHTDTQYFGPGTRLTVL.

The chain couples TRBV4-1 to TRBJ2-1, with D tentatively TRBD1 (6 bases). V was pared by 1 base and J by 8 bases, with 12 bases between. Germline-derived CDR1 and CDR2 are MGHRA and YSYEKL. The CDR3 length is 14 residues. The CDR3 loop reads CASSQGIGGHEQFF. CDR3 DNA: TGCGCCAGCAGCCAAGGGATAGGGGGTCATGAGCAGTTCTTC.

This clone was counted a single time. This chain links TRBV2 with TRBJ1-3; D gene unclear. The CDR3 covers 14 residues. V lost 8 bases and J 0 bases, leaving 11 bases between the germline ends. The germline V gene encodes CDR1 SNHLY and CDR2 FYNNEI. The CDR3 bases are TGTGCCAGCCGAGGCGGTAACTCTGGAAACACCATATATTTT. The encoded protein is CASRGGNSGNTIYF. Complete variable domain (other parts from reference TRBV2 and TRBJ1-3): EPEVTQTPSHQVTQMGQEVILRCVPISNHLYFYWYRQILGQKVEFLVSFYNNEISEKSEIFDDQFSVERPDGSNFTLKIRSTKLEDSAMYFCASRGGNSGNTIYFGEGSWLTVV.

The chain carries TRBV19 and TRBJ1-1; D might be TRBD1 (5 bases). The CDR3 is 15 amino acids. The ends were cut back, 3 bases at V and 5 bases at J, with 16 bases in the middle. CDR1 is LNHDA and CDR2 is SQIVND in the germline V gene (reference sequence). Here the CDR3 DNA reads TGTGCCAGTAGTATCTCAGGGAAAGGTCGAACTGAAGCTTTCTTT. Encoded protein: CASSISGKGRTEAFF.

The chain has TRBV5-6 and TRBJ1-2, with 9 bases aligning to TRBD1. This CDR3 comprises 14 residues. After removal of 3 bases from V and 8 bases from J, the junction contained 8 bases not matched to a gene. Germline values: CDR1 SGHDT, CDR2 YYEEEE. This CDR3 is CASSSSRDRVGYTF. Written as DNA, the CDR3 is TGTGCCAGCAGCTCCTCCCGGGACAGGGTCGGCTACACCTTC.

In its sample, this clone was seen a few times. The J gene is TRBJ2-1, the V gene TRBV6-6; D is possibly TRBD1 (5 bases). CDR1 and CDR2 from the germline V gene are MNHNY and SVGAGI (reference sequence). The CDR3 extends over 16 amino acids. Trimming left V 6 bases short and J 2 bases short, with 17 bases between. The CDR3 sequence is CASSRRQLVPYNEQFF. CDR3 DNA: TGTGCCAGCAGCCGACGACAGCTGGTTCCCTACAATGAGCAGTTCTTC.

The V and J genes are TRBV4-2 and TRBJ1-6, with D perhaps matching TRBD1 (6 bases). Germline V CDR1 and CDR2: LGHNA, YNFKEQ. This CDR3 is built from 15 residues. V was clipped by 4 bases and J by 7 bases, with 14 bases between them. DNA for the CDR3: TGTGCCAGCAGCCTGCCGACAGGTCCCAATTCACCCCTCCACTTT. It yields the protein CASSLPTGPNSPLHF.

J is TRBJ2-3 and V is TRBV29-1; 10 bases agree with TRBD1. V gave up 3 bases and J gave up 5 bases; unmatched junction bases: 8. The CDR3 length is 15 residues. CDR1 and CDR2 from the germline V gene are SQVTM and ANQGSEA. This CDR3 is CSVDGTGVLLDTQYF. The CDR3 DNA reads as TGCAGCGTTGACGGGACAGGGGTCCTTTTAGATACGCAGTATTTT.